The 8 T cell receptor beta chains below all came from one sample that was sequenced in a study of blood T cells in healthy people across ages. PCR was performed a second time for roughly 6 to 12 cycles using a sample-barcoded 5' primer and a J-beta primer mix. TCRdb fed the 5' RACE reads into MiXCR, producing one record per CDR3 protein. The top ten hold approximately 18% of the sample, which has some 710,000 distinct CDR3 sequences, about 45% seen once. Source material: blood. These TCRs come from a man older than 75 in good health.

This clonotype was detected once. Mismatch with germline at one junction end may stem from a read error. This chain uses TRBV5-6 with TRBJ2-1; 11 positions match TRBD2. This CDR3 spans 21 amino acids. Germline V lookup: CDR1 SGHDT, CDR2 YYEEEE. CDR3 sequence reads: CASSSGGLAGQHPRSHNEQFF. Written as DNA, the CDR3 is TGTGCCAGCAGCTCCGGCGGACTAGCGGGCCAACATCCCCGCTCCCACAATGAGCAGTTCTTC.

This clonotype has more than one count but fewer than ten. The chain links TRBV4-2 to TRBJ1-4, with D possibly being TRBD1 (5 bases). There are 13 residues in the CDR3. Trimming took 8 bases from V and 12 from J, leaving 19 bases between them. In germline, CDR1 is LGHNA, CDR2 YNFKEQ. The CDR3 nucleotides are TGTGCCAGCGGGGTATCCGGGGGGACCGAACTGTTTTTT. Translating gives CASGVSGGTELFF.

This chain joins TRBV6-5 and TRBJ2-3; possibly TRBD1 for D (5 bases). The CDR3 runs to 14 residues. Between the trimmed V and J ends, which lost 2 bases and 1 base, there was a span of 7 bases. Per germline, CDR1 MNHEY and CDR2 SVGAGI. As DNA, the CDR3 is TGTGCCAGCAGTTACGGGGCTCGCACAGATACGCAGTATTTT. Encoded protein: CASSYGARTDTQYF.

V and J are TRBV5-5 and TRBJ2-1, with TRBD2 matching 12 bases. CDR1 is SGHKS, CDR2 YYEKEE, per germline (reference sequence). Trimming cost V 3 bases and J 0 bases; bases outside gene matches: 13. The CDR3 has 20 residues. In DNA form, the CDR3 reads TGTGCCAGCAGCTCGAGACTAGCGGGAGCTACCACATTCTCCTACAATGAGCAGTTCTTC. Amino acids: CASSSRLAGATTFSYNEQFF.

This chain uses TRBV27 with TRBJ1-2, with TRBD1 identical over 8 bases. Trimming cost V 4 bases and J 6 bases; bases outside gene matches: 7. Germline V lookup: CDR1 MNHEY, CDR2 SMNVEV (reference sequence). The CDR3 covers 14 residues. DNA for the CDR3: TGTGCCAGCAGTTCCCTCGACAGGGGAAATGGCTACACCTTC. Protein sequence: CASSSLDRGNGYTF.

Worth noting for this clonotype: Likely a read error: the CDR3 ends without its conserved phenylalanine or tryptophan. The chain uses TRBV6-1 and TRBJ2-1; TRBD2 matches at 7 bases. V gave up 7 bases and J gave up 2 bases; unmatched junction bases: 2. Germline-derived CDR1 and CDR2 are MNHNS and SASEGT. This CDR3 has 13 amino acids. The CDR3 is CASIAGAYNEQFC. In DNA form, the CDR3 reads TGTGCCAGCATTGCGGGGGCCTACAATGAGCAGTTCTGC.

There are a few counts of this clonotype. V and J are TRBV5-1 and TRBJ2-5, with 9 bases aligning to TRBD1. The CDR3 contains 15 residues. Germline CDR1 is SGHRS and CDR2 is YFSETQ. V gave up 0 bases and J gave up 9 bases; unmatched junction bases: 9. DNA for the CDR3: TGCGCCAGCAGCTTGGTCGGACAGGGGATGGCGGCCCAGTACTTC. Encoded protein: CASSLVGQGMAAQYF.

The gene calls are TRBV20-1 and TRBJ2-1; the match to TRBD2 covers 7 bases. CDR3 size: 14 residues. Germline CDR1 is DFQATT and CDR2 is SNEGSKA (reference sequence). J lost 5 bases, V lost 3 bases, and 7 bases had no gene match. DNA for the CDR3: TGCAGTGCTAGTCCCGGGGGGAACCACAATGAGCAGTTCTTC. Amino acid sequence: CSASPGGNHNEQFF.